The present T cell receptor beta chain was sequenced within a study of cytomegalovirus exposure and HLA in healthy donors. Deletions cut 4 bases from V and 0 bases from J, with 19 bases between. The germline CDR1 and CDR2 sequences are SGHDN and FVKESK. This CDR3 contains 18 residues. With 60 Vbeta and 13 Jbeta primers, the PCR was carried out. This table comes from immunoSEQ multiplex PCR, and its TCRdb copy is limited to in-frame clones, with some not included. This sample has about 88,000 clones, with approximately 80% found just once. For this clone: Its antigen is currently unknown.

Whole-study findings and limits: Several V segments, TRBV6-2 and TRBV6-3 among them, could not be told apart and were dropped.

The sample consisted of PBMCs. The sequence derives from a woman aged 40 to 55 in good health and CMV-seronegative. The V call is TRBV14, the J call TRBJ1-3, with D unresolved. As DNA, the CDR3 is TGTGCCAGCAGCCCGTGGGGTGATTGGGAGAGCTCTGGAAACACCATATATTTT. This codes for CASSPWGDWESSGNTIYF.